These 17 T cell receptor beta chains were all obtained from the same sample, sequenced in a study of cytomegalovirus exposure and HLA in healthy donors. Vbeta (60) and Jbeta (13) primers were used in the PCR. Libraries were prepared by immunoSEQ multiplex PCR; TCRdb keeps only in-frame clonotypes and omits some of them. The sample has 75,000 to 100,000 clones, 55% to 75% seen once. The sample was PBMCs. The source is a man between 60 and 75 years old in good health and CMV-seronegative.

There are a few counts of this clone. The V and J genes are TRBV25-1 and TRBJ1-3, with 10 positions matching TRBD1. The J segment lost 3 bases and the V segment lost 4 bases, leaving 6 bases of the junction unmatched. CDR3 length equals 16 residues. From germline, CDR1 is MGHDK and CDR2 SYGVNS. The chain's CDR3 is CASSVSTGGYGNTIYF. The CDR3 region has the DNA TGTGCCAGCAGTGTATCGACAGGGGGCTATGGAAACACCATATATTTT. The whole variable domain, filled in from reference TRBV25-1 and TRBJ1-3, reads EADIYQTPRYLVIGTGKKITLECSQTMGHDKMYWYQQDPGMELHLIHYSYGVNSTEKGDLSSESTVSRIRTEHFPLTLESARPSHTSQYLCASSVSTGGYGNTIYFGEGSWLTVV.

This sequence joins TRBV9 and TRBJ1-1, with 7 positions matching TRBD1. In germline, CDR1 is SGDLS, CDR2 YYNGEE. The CDR3 totals 15 residues. Trimming removed 6 bases from V and 1 base from J; junction bases left unmatched: 9. The CDR3 DNA follows: TGTGCCAGCAACCCCGGGACAGTTGGGAACACTGAAGCTTTCTTT. This codes for CASNPGTVGNTEAFF.

The genes are TRBV10-2 and TRBJ1-5; D may be TRBD1 (5 bases). The CDR3 loop spans 13 amino acids. Trimming took 8 bases from V and 3 from J, leaving 11 bases between them. Germline CDR1 WSHSY, CDR2 SAAADI. Here the CDR3 DNA reads TGCGCCAGCCGTAGACAGCCCAATCAGCCCCAGCATTTT. Protein: CASRRQPNQPQHF.

This clone has only one observation. J is TRBJ1-2 and V is TRBV7-9; 11 bases agree with TRBD1. Trimming removed 10 bases from V and 2 bases from J; junction bases left unmatched: 3. The CDR3 is 13 residues long. Germline V gene data show CDR1 as SEHNR and CDR2 as FQNEAQ (reference sequence). The chain's CDR3 is CAIRTGGNYGYTF. The DNA for the CDR3 is TGTGCCATACGGACAGGGGGCAACTATGGCTACACCTTC. The entire variable domain, with the rest obtained from reference TRBV7-9 and TRBJ1-2, is as follows: DTGVSQNPRHKITKRGQNVTFRCDPISEHNRLYWYRQTLGQGPEFLTYFQNEAQLEKSRLLSDRFSAERPKGSFSTLEIQRTEQGDSAMYLCAIRTGGNYGYTFGSGTRLTVV.

The CDR3 coding sequence is TGTGCCAGCAGCTTAGTTGGGGGGGCAGAGACCCAGTACTTC. This codes for CASSLVGGAETQYF. The chain employs TRBV7-2 and TRBJ2-5, with D possibly being TRBD2 (7 bases). The V end was cut by 1 base, the J end by 4 bases, with 10 bases between. The CDR3 contains 14 residues. Germline V gene data show CDR1 as SGHTA and CDR2 as FQGNSA.

This clone was counted a single time. This chain joins TRBV6-5 and TRBJ2-1; D ambiguous. Germline V lookup: CDR1 MNHEY, CDR2 SVGAGI. CDR3 size: 13 residues. V was clipped by 5 bases and J by 8 bases, with 13 bases between them. In DNA form, the CDR3 reads TGTGCCAGCAGTGACACAGTGTTAGATGAGCAGTTCTTC. It specifies CASSDTVLDEQFF.

This clone was seen once. This chain joins TRBV27 and TRBJ1-2; 7 bases fit TRBD1. The CDR3 runs to 14 residues. V lost 8 bases and J lost 4; bases outside the gene matches: 10. Germline loops: CDR1 MNHEY, CDR2 SMNVEV (reference sequence). The CDR3 DNA sequence: TGTGCCAGCGGAATACCGGGACAGCCCTATGGCTACACCTTC. Its protein is CASGIPGQPYGYTF.

This chain links TRBV11-3 with TRBJ2-5, with 8 bases matching TRBD2. Germline CDR1 reads SGHNT; CDR2 reads YENEEA. The CDR3 spans 18 residues. V lost 1 base to trimming and J lost 3 bases; unmatched junction nucleotides: 13. This chain's CDR3 is CASSLVRRSGGSEETQYF. DNA for the CDR3: TGTGCCAGCAGCTTAGTTCGACGATCGGGGGGGTCAGAAGAGACCCAGTACTTC.

The chain uses TRBV11-2 and TRBJ2-2, with 8 nucleotides matching TRBD1. Germline CDR1 is SGHAT and CDR2 is FQNNGV. V trimming: 8 bases; J trimming: 5 bases; junction bases outside the gene matches: 7. The CDR3 consists of 14 residues. CDR3 sequence reads: CASGDRPRTGELFF. In DNA, the CDR3 is TGTGCCAGCGGGGACAGGCCGAGGACCGGGGAGCTGTTTTTT.

This sequence joins TRBV14 and TRBJ1-3; maybe TRBD1 (5 bases). The CDR3 totals 18 residues. The germline V gene has CDR1 SGHDN and CDR2 FVKESK. V was pared by 0 bases and J by 0 bases, with 15 bases between. The CDR3 region has the DNA TGTGCCAGCAGCCAAGATGCTGGCGGGGGGTTCTCTGGAAACACCATATATTTT. Translated: CASSQDAGGGFSGNTIYF.

This clone showed up just a few times. V usage is TRBV10-2 and J usage is TRBJ2-2, with 8 bases fitting TRBD1. CDR1 is WSHSY, CDR2 SAAADI, per germline. The CDR3 consists of 13 residues. V shed 7 bases, J shed 6 bases, and the junction held 4 bases outside the gene matches. CDR3 DNA: TGCGCCAGCACAGGGGGCTATCCCGGGGAGCTGTTTTTT. Translating it yields CASTGGYPGELFF.

The rearrangement uses TRBV29-1 and TRBJ1-2; no clear D gene. The CDR3 length is 10 residues. From germline, CDR1 is SQVTM and CDR2 ANQGSEA. V dropped 7 bases and J dropped 7 bases, with 10 bases sitting between them. CDR3 sequence reads: CSAISGGYTF. The CDR3 DNA is TGCAGCGCTATTTCCGGTGGCTACACCTTC.

This chain connects TRBV5-1 to TRBJ2-5; 16 bases agree with TRBD2. This CDR3 spans 17 amino acids. Germline CDR1 and CDR2: SGHRS and YFSETQ. Trimming cost V 3 bases and J 2 bases; bases outside gene matches: 4. The CDR3, as DNA: TGCGCCAGCAGCTCCGGGACTAGCGGGGGGGTACAAGAGACCCAGTACTTC. Its protein product is CASSSGTSGGVQETQYF.

The chain links TRBV6-6 to TRBJ1-2; D gene ambiguous. Germline V lookup: CDR1 MNHNY, CDR2 SVGAGI (reference sequence). This CDR3 has 14 amino acids. V was shortened by 4 bases and J by 3 bases, with 12 bases between the two germline ends. CDR3 region: CASSSTEAHYGYTF. CDR3 sequence (DNA): TGTGCCAGCAGTTCCACGGAGGCCCACTATGGCTACACCTTC.

The table lists this clone with a few counts. The chain has TRBV5-1 and TRBJ1-1, with a possible D match to TRBD1 (5 bases). V was pared by 4 bases and J by 0 bases, with 7 bases between. The CDR3 runs to 13 residues. Germline CDR1 reads SGHRS; CDR2 reads YFSETQ. CDR3 coding DNA: TGCGCCAGCAGCGAGGACATGAACACTGAAGCTTTCTTT. It is translated as CASSEDMNTEAFF.

The genes are TRBV11-2 and TRBJ1-4; 8 nucleotides agree with TRBD1. From germline, CDR1 is SGHAT and CDR2 FQNNGV. This CDR3 has 14 residues. The V segment lost 3 bases and the J segment 8 bases; nucleotides outside the gene matches: 5. The CDR3 spells CASSFQGAGEKLFF. The CDR3 nucleotides read TGTGCCAGCAGCTTTCAGGGGGCAGGAGAAAAACTGTTTTTT.

The chain employs TRBV6-1 and TRBJ1-5; TRBD1 agrees at 8 bases. Germline V lookup: CDR1 MNHNS, CDR2 SASEGT. The ends lost 2 bases at V and 2 bases at J; junction bases unmatched: 5. The CDR3 covers 16 residues. The CDR3 bases are TGTGCCAGCAGTGAACCTCAGGGGGCTGGCAATCAGCCCCAGCATTTT. Translation gives CASSEPQGAGNQPQHF.